Listed here are 6 T cell receptor beta chains from one sample, sequenced in a study of blood T cell repertoires in COVID-19. The protocol was immunoSEQ multiplex PCR, while the TCRdb copy is restricted to in-frame clones and leaves out a portion. The repertoire holds under 150,000 clones, with roughly 76% as singletons. Sequencing was carried out using peripheral blood. The receptors come from a human donor with acute or convalescent COVID-19. The donor label of this sample is uncertain.

The chain combines TRBV5-1 with TRBJ1-1; TRBD1 agrees at 7 bases. The CDR3 has 14 amino acids. Germline CDR1 is SGHRS and CDR2 is YFSETQ. J was trimmed by 3 bases and V by 2 bases; bases with no gene match: 4. CDR3 region: CASSFGTAYTEAFF. CDR3 nucleotide sequence: TGCGCCAGCAGCTTCGGGACAGCTTACACTGAAGCTTTCTTT. Together with reference TRBV5-1 and TRBJ1-1, the CDR3 gives the full variable domain: KAGVTQTPRYLIKTRGQQVTLSCSPISGHRSVSWYQQTPGQGLQFLFEYFSETQRNKGNFPGRFSGRQFSNSRSEMNVSTLELGDSALYLCASSFGTAYTEAFFGQGTRLTVV.

This clone is a singleton in its sample. The rearrangement links TRBV5-1 to TRBJ2-3; TRBD1 might be the D (5 bases). CDR1 SGHRS and CDR2 YFSETQ come from the germline V gene. The CDR3 is 15 amino acids. V was pared by 0 bases and J by 2 bases, with 10 bases between. CDR3 sequence reads: CASSLGQFFTDTQYF. The CDR3 region has the DNA TGCGCCAGCAGCTTGGGACAGTTCTTCACAGATACGCAGTATTTT.

This clone came up once. V gene TRBV15 combines with J gene TRBJ1-4; 11 bases match TRBD1. Trimming cost V 3 bases and J 10 bases; bases outside gene matches: 7. CDR1 and CDR2 (germline): LNHNV, YYDKDF (reference sequence). The CDR3 has 15 residues. CDR3 sequence reads: CATSRPGQGEGKLFF. The CDR3 DNA reads TGTGCCACCAGCAGGCCGGGACAGGGGGAGGGAAAACTGTTTTTT.

The CDR3 bases are TGTGCCAGCAGCTTTACTCCCGCAAATTCACCCCTCCACTTT. This encodes CASSFTPANSPLHF. This rearrangement joins TRBV7-6 to TRBJ1-6, with D hard to call. Trimming pared 3 bases from V and 7 bases from J, leaving 10 bases between. Germline V gives CDR1 SGHVS, CDR2 FNYEAQ. The CDR3 has 14 amino acids.

The chain recombines TRBV5-1 with TRBJ1-6; 7 nucleotides agree with TRBD1. The germline gives CDR1 SGHRS, CDR2 YFSETQ. This CDR3 comprises 16 residues. V gave up 3 bases and J gave up 5 bases; unmatched junction bases: 8. CDR3 nucleotides: TGCGCCAGCAGCTCTAAGACAGGGAATAATAATTCACCCCTCCACTTT. Its translation: CASSSKTGNNNSPLHF.

The rearrangement links TRBV5-1 to TRBJ2-5; 8 positions match TRBD1. Per the germline V gene, CDR1 is SGHRS and CDR2 is YFSETQ. Trimming took 5 bases from V and 4 from J; bases not matched to a gene: 10. This CDR3 contains 15 residues. This chain's CDR3 is CASSSVTGEVETQYF. The DNA for the CDR3 is TGCGCCAGCAGTTCTGTGACAGGGGAGGTAGAGACCCAGTACTTC.